This TCR beta chain was sequenced during a study of T cell changes during pregnancy in multiple sclerosis. The V gene end was trimmed by 6 bases and the J gene end by 2 bases; junction bases not matched to a gene: 5. CDR1 is MNHEY and CDR2 is SMNVEV in the germline V gene (reference sequence). The length of the CDR3 is 15 residues. Some clones are missing from TCRdb's copy, which holds only in-frame ones; the method was immunoSEQ multiplex PCR. Of about 84,000 clones in the sample, approximately 93% were seen once. This TCR was sampled from a female donor in good health, enrolled as a control in a pregnancy study. The chain joins TRBV27 to TRBJ2-3, with 10 bases identical to TRBD2. The material was peripheral blood, obtained in the second trimester of pregnancy. The DNA for the CDR3 is TGTGCCAGCAGCCCTGGACTAGCGGTCACAGATACGCAGTATTTT. Translated: CASSPGLAVTDTQYF.